This T cell receptor beta chain was profiled in a study of blood T cells in healthy people across ages. Findings of the study overall: Whereas aged donors had fewer naive CD4+ cells, long-lived donors had more of them and higher diversity.

This clonotype was seen a handful of times. Its antigen is unidentified. Primers used in a second PCR of roughly 6 to 11 cycles were a sample-barcoded 5' primer and a J-beta primer mix. TCRdb re-analysed the 5' RACE reads in MiXCR, keeping a single row per CDR3 protein. The sample holds hundreds of thousands of distinct CDR3 sequences, 40% to 45% seen once. Sequencing was performed on blood. The source is a man of 80 years or more in good health.

The CDR3 DNA reads TGTGCCAGCAGTTACTTGGGACAGGGGGTAGCCAAAAACATTCAGTACTTC. As protein: CASSYLGQGVAKNIQYF. The chain joins TRBV6-6 to TRBJ2-4; 11 bases map to TRBD1. Germline V gene lookup returns CDR1 MNHNY and CDR2 SVGAGI (reference sequence). There are 17 residues in the CDR3. With V trimmed by 1 base and J by 0 bases, 2 bases remained unmatched.